Shown below are 29 T cell receptor beta chains from a single sample sequenced in a study of cytomegalovirus exposure and HLA in healthy donors. Researchers ran the PCR with 60 Vbeta and 13 Jbeta primers. Method: immunoSEQ multiplex PCR; TCRdb's copy keeps in-frame clones and lacks some. There are roughly 68,000 clones in the sample; 75% occur only once, and about 7.4% lies in the top ten. The sample consisted of PBMCs. The receptors were gathered from a woman aged 25 to 39 in good health and CMV-seropositive.

The V and J genes are TRBV5-6 and TRBJ1-1; TRBD1 is a possible D gene (5 bases). From germline, CDR1 is SGHDT and CDR2 YYEEEE. The CDR3 length is 15 residues. Trimming stripped 2 bases from V and 1 base from J, with 12 bases between. CDR3 region: CASSFGQGQNTEAFF. The DNA for the CDR3 is TGTGCCAGCAGCTTCGGTCAGGGCCAGAACACTGAAGCTTTCTTT.

This clone was seen only a few times. The chain links TRBV28 to TRBJ1-6; TRBD1 matches 10 bases. This CDR3 comprises 14 residues. Germline V gene lookup returns CDR1 MDHEN and CDR2 SYDVKM. The J segment lost 9 bases and the V segment lost 3 bases, leaving 2 bases of the junction unmatched. The CDR3 DNA reads as TGTGCCAGCAGTTTTGGGACAGGGGTTTCACCCCTCCACTTT. Translated: CASSFGTGVSPLHF.

CDR3 amino acids: CASSYSEVRRDTQYF. The CDR3 DNA reads TGTGCCAGCAGTTACTCGGAGGTGCGGAGGGATACGCAGTATTTT. V and J are TRBV6-6 and TRBJ2-3, with D perhaps TRBD2 (5 bases). V lost 0 bases to trimming and J lost 6 bases, with 13 bases between them. CDR3 length equals 15 residues. Germline CDR1 reads MNHNY; CDR2 reads SVGAGI (reference sequence).

The chain recombines TRBV29-1 with TRBJ1-3; 7 bases are shared with TRBD1. Germline V gene lookup returns CDR1 SQVTM and CDR2 ANQGSEA. CDR3 length: 15 residues. V was clipped by 8 bases and J by 4 bases; unmatched bases: 14. CDR3: CSITEQGSAGNTIYF. In nucleotides, the CDR3 is TGCAGCATTACGGAACAGGGGTCGGCCGGAAACACCATATATTTT. The full variable domain, its missing parts supplied by reference TRBV29-1 and TRBJ1-3, is SAVISQKPSRDICQRGTSLTIQCQVDSQVTMMFWYRQQPGQSLTLIATANQGSEATYESGFVIDKFPISRPNLTFSTLTVSNMSPEDSSIYLCSITEQGSAGNTIYFGEGSWLTVV.

The chain links TRBV27 to TRBJ2-5; a possible D gene is TRBD2 (6 bases). The CDR3 runs 15 residues. Germline CDR1 and CDR2: MNHEY and SMNVEV (reference sequence). V lost 2 bases and J lost 4, with 14 bases in between. The CDR3 region is CASSLTGVGGETQYF. CDR3 nucleotides: TGTGCCAGCAGTTTAACCGGGGTCGGGGGAGAGACCCAGTACTTC.

V is TRBV2 and J is TRBJ1-2; no clear D. This CDR3 has 14 residues. Germline V gene sequence: CDR1 SNHLY, CDR2 FYNNEI. V was cut by 7 bases and J by 0 bases, with 12 bases left in between. The CDR3 coding sequence is TGTGCCAGCACCGCGTCTTTTTCTAACTATGGCTACACCTTC. It encodes CASTASFSNYGYTF.

V and J are TRBV25-1 and TRBJ1-3, with D unclear. The CDR3 runs to 12 residues. CDR1 and CDR2 from the germline V gene are MGHDK and SYGVNS. Trimming took 8 bases from V and 8 from J, leaving 13 bases between them. The CDR3: CASGGYGDTIYF. CDR3 bases: TGTGCCAGCGGTGGGTACGGGGACACCATATATTTT.

V usage is TRBV5-4 and J usage is TRBJ2-7, with D tentatively TRBD1 (6 bases). This CDR3 is built from 15 residues. From germline, CDR1 is SGHNT and CDR2 YYREEE (reference sequence). Trimming cost V 4 bases and J 2 bases, with 16 bases left between them. CDR3 amino acids: CASSPTPGVAYEQYF. In DNA, the CDR3 is TGTGCCAGCAGCCCAACCCCAGGGGTAGCCTACGAGCAGTACTTC.

The CDR3 loop reads CATGGVAEQFF. The DNA for the CDR3 is TGTGCCACCGGGGGGGTTGCTGAGCAGTTCTTC. This chain uses TRBV2 with TRBJ2-1, with 8 bases that match TRBD2. J was trimmed by 9 bases and V by 10 bases; bases with no gene match: 5. Germline V CDR1 and CDR2: SNHLY, FYNNEI. The CDR3 sequence is 11 residues long.

The chain employs TRBV27 and TRBJ2-1; 14 bases match TRBD2. Looked up from germline, CDR1 is MNHEY and CDR2 is SMNVEV (reference sequence). This CDR3 has 16 residues. The V segment lost 5 bases and the J segment 3 bases; nucleotides outside the gene matches: 3. CDR3 sequence: CASSLGLAGVYNEQFF. The CDR3 DNA reads TGTGCCAGCAGTCTGGGACTAGCGGGAGTCTACAATGAGCAGTTCTTC.

The chain recombines TRBV11-3 with TRBJ2-1, with D possibly matching TRBD2 (6 bases). The CDR3 has 13 residues. The germline gives CDR1 SGHNT, CDR2 YENEEA. V was shortened by 2 bases and J by 9 bases, with 11 bases between the two germline ends. The CDR3 region has the DNA TGTGCCAGCAGCTTAACGGGAGTCGGTGAGCAGTTCTTC. This codes for CASSLTGVGEQFF.

This chain uses TRBV28 with TRBJ1-1; perhaps TRBD1 as D (5 bases). This CDR3 spans 14 amino acids. V was pared by 0 bases and J by 5 bases, with 10 bases between. Germline lookup yields CDR1 MDHEN and CDR2 SYDVKM. CDR3 protein: CASSLWGGNTEAFF. The CDR3 coding sequence is TGTGCCAGCAGTTTATGGGGGGGGAATACTGAAGCTTTCTTT.

V and J are TRBV9 and TRBJ1-2; 8 positions agree with TRBD1. With V trimmed by 3 bases and J by 7 bases, 14 bases remained unmatched. The CDR3 totals 16 residues. CDR1 is SGDLS, CDR2 YYNGEE, per germline. The CDR3 here is CASSEGPQGAHFGYTF. For the CDR3, the DNA is TGTGCCAGCAGCGAGGGTCCTCAGGGGGCTCATTTTGGCTACACCTTC.

V is TRBV5-6 and J is TRBJ2-7, with D maybe TRBD1 (5 bases). Per the germline V gene, CDR1 is SGHDT and CDR2 is YYEEEE. The CDR3 loop spans 11 amino acids. V was pared by 2 bases and J by 6 bases, with 6 bases between. The CDR3 sequence is CASSFRGEQYF. The CDR3 region has the DNA TGTGCCAGCAGCTTTAGGGGCGAGCAGTACTTC.

The V and J genes are TRBV29-1 and TRBJ2-1; D is undetermined. The CDR3 loop spans 11 amino acids. The germline CDR1 and CDR2 sequences are SQVTM and ANQGSEA. Trimming took 2 bases from V and 5 from J, leaving 4 bases between them. In nucleotides, the CDR3 is TGCAGCGTTGAAAGCAACAATGAGCAGTTCTTC. Its translation: CSVESNNEQFF.

The V call is TRBV19, the J call TRBJ2-1, with 9 bases lining up with TRBD2. V trimming: 2 bases; J trimming: 7 bases; junction bases outside the gene matches: 3. The CDR3 contains 14 residues. Germline values: CDR1 LNHDA, CDR2 SQIVND (reference sequence). The CDR3 is CASSIRTSGNEQFF. Written as DNA, the CDR3 is TGTGCCAGTAGTATACGAACTAGCGGGAATGAGCAGTTCTTC.

This clone was seen a few times. CDR3 loop: CASSYSASGRAEQFF. In DNA form, the CDR3 reads TGTGCCAGCAGTTACTCTGCTAGCGGGAGAGCCGAGCAGTTCTTC. The chain has TRBV6-6 and TRBJ2-1; 10 bases are shared with TRBD2. V trimming: 0 bases; J trimming: 10 bases; junction bases outside the gene matches: 6. The CDR3 totals 15 residues. CDR1 is MNHNY and CDR2 is SVGAGI in the germline V gene (reference sequence).

The V gene is TRBV28, the J gene TRBJ1-2, with a tentative D call TRBD1 (5 bases). V lost 2 bases and J lost 5, with 9 bases in between. Germline CDR1 reads MDHEN; CDR2 reads SYDVKM. The CDR3 is 13 residues long. CDR3 residues: CASSLPGGYGYTF. The CDR3 bases are TGTGCCAGCAGTTTACCCGGGGGGTATGGCTACACCTTC.

Turning to this clone: The junction and the germline gene differ at one end; a read error may be behind it. This rearrangement joins TRBV7-7 to TRBJ1-1; the match to TRBD1 covers 7 bases. The germline V gene encodes CDR1 SSHAT and CDR2 FNYEAQ (reference sequence). CDR3 length: 13 amino acids. The CDR3 here is CASSLAQGTEAFF. The CDR3 nucleotides are TGTGCTAGCAGCTTAGCACAGGGGACTGAAGCTTTCTTT.

V is TRBV6-4 and J is TRBJ2-3; 8 nucleotides align to TRBD2. The V and J ends lost 0 bases and 1 base, in that order; junction bases with no gene match: 6. The CDR3 loop spans 17 amino acids. Germline lookup yields CDR1 MRHNA and CDR2 SNTAGT. CDR3: CASSDSPGAGGTDTQYF. For the CDR3, the DNA is TGTGCCAGCAGTGACTCCCCCGGAGCGGGAGGCACAGATACGCAGTATTTT.

The V gene is TRBV28, the J gene TRBJ2-2; TRBD2 matches 7 bases. CDR1 and CDR2 (germline): MDHEN, SYDVKM. The CDR3 has 16 residues. V lost 3 bases and J lost 2; bases outside the gene matches: 6. CDR3 nucleotide sequence: TGTGCCAGCAGTTTCGTAGCGGGCCTAAACACCGGGGAGCTGTTTTTT. Translating gives CASSFVAGLNTGELFF. The full variable domain, completed using reference TRBV28 and TRBJ2-2, is DVKVTQSSRYLVKRTGEKVFLECVQDMDHENMFWYRQDPGLGLRLIYFSYDVKMKEKGDIPEGYSVSREKKERFSLILESASTNQTSMYLCASSFVAGLNTGELFFGEGSRLTVL.

This clone was observed a handful of times. The rearrangement joins TRBV6-5 to TRBJ1-6, with a tentative D call TRBD1 (5 bases). CDR1 and CDR2 from the germline V gene are MNHEY and SVGAGI. The CDR3 extends over 14 amino acids. V was pared by 6 bases and J by 8 bases, with 14 bases between. CDR3 in amino acids: CASRPGQMYSPLHF. The CDR3, as DNA: TGTGCCAGCAGACCAGGGCAGATGTATTCACCCCTCCACTTT.

The chain couples TRBV18 to TRBJ1-1; tentatively, D is TRBD1 (5 bases). This CDR3 has 12 amino acids. Trimming removed 2 bases at V and 8 bases at J, with 9 bases between. Germline V gene lookup returns CDR1 KGHSH and CDR2 LQKENI. The CDR3 coding sequence is TGTGCCAGCTCACCAGGCAGGGTCGAAGCTTTCTTT. It codes for CASSPGRVEAFF.

The CDR3 DNA reads as TGTGCCAGCAGTTTTACAGACAGGGGGCGCGGAAGCGGGACCGGGGAGCTGTTTTTT. Translating gives CASSFTDRGRGSGTGELFF. The chain is built from TRBV28 and TRBJ2-2; TRBD1 agrees at 10 bases. Germline V gene sequence: CDR1 MDHEN, CDR2 SYDVKM. The trim removed 3 bases at V and 5 bases at J, leaving 15 bases unmatched. The CDR3 spans 19 residues.

The chain joins TRBV28 to TRBJ2-5; D remains ambiguous. V was shortened by 2 bases and J by 2 bases, with 6 bases between the two germline ends. The CDR3 has 13 residues. CDR1 is MDHEN and CDR2 is SYDVKM in the germline V gene. CDR3 amino acids: CASSLNLQETQYF. In DNA form, the CDR3 reads TGTGCCAGCAGTTTAAACTTGCAAGAGACCCAGTACTTC.

On this clone: The same CDR3 also results from other DNA sequences found in this sample. The rearrangement uses TRBV19 and TRBJ1-2, with D maybe TRBD1 (5 bases). V was shortened by 5 bases and J by 2 bases, with 12 bases between the two germline ends. The CDR3 is made up of 14 amino acids. Germline CDR1 LNHDA, CDR2 SQIVND (reference sequence). This chain's CDR3 is CASSSTGGNYGYTF. The CDR3 DNA follows: TGTGCCAGTAGTTCGACGGGGGGGAACTATGGCTACACCTTC.

This chain connects TRBV18 to TRBJ2-1, with D possibly matching TRBD2 (5 bases). The germline CDR1 and CDR2 sequences are KGHSH and LQKENI. V lost 2 bases, J lost 6 bases, and 8 bases lay in between. The CDR3 totals 13 residues. The chain's CDR3 is CASSPGLANEQFF. For the CDR3, the DNA is TGTGCCAGCTCACCAGGGCTAGCCAATGAGCAGTTCTTC.

V is TRBV11-2 and J is TRBJ2-3, with 10 nucleotides matching TRBD2. Germline V gives CDR1 SGHAT, CDR2 FQNNGV. This CDR3 is built from 17 residues. Unmatched junction bases numbered 10, after V lost 4 bases and J lost 3 bases. The CDR3 DNA follows: TGTGCCAGCAGCTCGTCTAGCGGGAGTACAGGTACAGATACGCAGTATTTT. Protein sequence: CASSSSSGSTGTDTQYF.

The rearrangement links TRBV21-1 to TRBJ2-1; TRBD2, the table's D call, was not compared with the DNA. TRBV21-1 is a documented pseudogene. The CDR3 has 17 residues. CDR3 in DNA: TGTGCCAGCCCCCTCTCGCGGGGTTTAGGGTCCTACAATGAGCAGTTCTTC. Translation: CASPLSRGLGSYNEQFF.